A selection of T cell receptor beta chains follows, all from one sample in a study of shared clonotypes between healthy human individuals. Libraries were prepared by immunoSEQ multiplex PCR; TCRdb keeps only in-frame clonotypes and omits some of them. This table holds around 2,000,000 clones, roughly 94% found once. Sequencing used naive CD8+ T cells sorted from blood. Every receptor here comes from a man aged 18 to 35 in good health. The CDR3 runs from the conserved cysteine through the conserved F or W. D genes are given only for firm matches. Size is stated for part of the rows, as once, few or many counts, or as a class when the clone is expanded.

J | size | D | V | CDR3 | DNA
TRBJ2-7 | . | . | TRBV5-5 | CASSLASGRYEQYF | TGTGCCAGCAGCTTGGCATCAGGTCGCTACGAGCAGTACTTC
TRBJ2-3 | . | . | TRBV30 | CAWSVTGAHTDTQYF | TGTGCCTGGAGTGTTACAGGCGCACACACAGATACGCAGTATTTT
TRBJ1-1 | . | . | TRBV5-8 | CASTEFQLYTEAFF | TGTGCCAGCACCGAATTCCAGTTGTACACTGAAGCTTTCTTT
TRBJ2-1 | . | . | TRBV7-9 | CASSLYLAPYNEQFF | TGTGCCAGCAGCTTATACCTAGCCCCCTACAATGAGCAGTTCTTC
TRBJ2-3 | . | . | TRBV10-1 | CASSDQGSTDTQYF | TGCGCCAGCAGTGACCAGGGAAGCACAGATACGCAGTATTTT
TRBJ1-1 | . | . | TRBV11-2 | CASIFSPGVGTEAFF | TGTGCCAGCATCTTCAGCCCAGGGGTGGGCACTGAAGCTTTCTTT
TRBJ2-5 | once | . | TRBV27 | CASSLLQGETQYF | TGTGCCAGCAGTTTACTCCAAGGAGAGACCCAGTACTTC
TRBJ2-3 | once | . | TRBV13 | CASIRTELPRGDTQYF | TGTGCCAGCATCAGGACCGAACTCCCCAGGGGAGATACGCAGTATTTT
TRBJ2-1 | once | . | TRBV11-2 | CASSLTEGTNEQFF | TGTGCCAGCAGCTTGACGGAGGGAACCAATGAGCAGTTCTTC
TRBJ1-1 | . | . | TRBV4-3 | CASSQRVATVNSNTEAFF | TGCGCCAGCAGCCAACGCGTCGCGACAGTAAACTCGAACACTGAAGCTTTCTTT
TRBJ2-7 | . | TRBD1 | TRBV29-1 | CSVELVAGGAQWEQYF | TGCAGCGTTGAACTAGTGGCAGGGGGCGCCCAGTGGGAGCAGTACTTC
TRBJ2-5 | . | TRBD2 | TRBV27 | CASCPLAGGQETQYF | TGTGCCAGCTGCCCCCTAGCGGGAGGGCAAGAGACCCAGTACTTC
TRBJ2-3 | . | . | TRBV9 | CASSVHGGTDTQYF | TGTGCCAGCAGCGTACACGGGGGAACAGATACGCAGTATTTT
TRBJ2-7 | . | TRBD2 | TRBV7-8 | CASIGLAGVEQYF | TGTGCCAGCATAGGACTAGCGGGGGTTGAGCAGTACTTC
TRBJ2-7 | . | TRBD2 | TRBV10-3 | CAISESGVAGVYEQYF | TGTGCCATCAGTGAGTCTGGAGTAGCGGGAGTATACGAGCAGTACTTC
TRBJ2-7 | . | TRBD2 | TRBV5-1 | CASSPGTSGYEQYF | TGCGCCAGCAGCCCGGGGACTAGTGGCTACGAGCAGTACTTC
TRBJ2-1 | . | TRBD2 | TRBV2 | CASSVAREGSYNEQFF | TGTGCCAGCAGTGTTGCCAGGGAGGGTTCCTACAATGAGCAGTTCTTC
TRBJ1-1 | . | . | TRBV5-1 | CASRGGDTEAFF | TGCGCCAGCAGAGGGGGTGACACTGAAGCTTTCTTT
TRBJ2-2 | . | . | TRBV7-3 | CASSPGGGGGELFF | TGTGCCAGCAGCCCGGGAGGGGGCGGCGGGGAGCTGTTTTTT
TRBJ2-7 | . | . | TRBV7-2 | CASSLVGTPAYEQYF | TGTGCCAGCAGCTTAGTTGGGACTCCCGCCTACGAGCAGTACTTC
TRBJ2-3 | once | . | TRBV7-8 | CASSHPDTQYF | TGTGCCAGCAGCCATCCAGATACGCAGTATTTT
TRBJ2-7 | . | . | TRBV12-5 | CASGFSRDSHYEQYF | TGTGCTAGTGGTTTTTCCCGGGACTCTCACTACGAGCAGTACTTC
TRBJ2-7 | . | TRBD1 | TRBV7-3 | CASSPTGDGEQYF | TGTGCCAGCAGCCCGACAGGGGACGGGGAGCAGTACTTC
TRBJ1-6 | . | . | TRBV21-1 | CASSKPRLSGIKKYNSPLHF | TGTGCCAGCAGCAAACCTCGCCTATCTGGGATCAAGAAGTATAATTCACCCCTCCACTTT
TRBJ2-7 | . | . | TRBV13 | CASSDRTGWLTHEQYF | TGTGCCAGCAGCGACAGAACGGGATGGCTCACCCACGAGCAGTACTTC
TRBJ2-5 | . | . | TRBV27 | CASSLWAGRGETQYF | TGTGCCAGCAGTTTATGGGCAGGCCGGGGAGAGACCCAGTACTTC
TRBJ2-5 | . | . | TRBV27 | CASSLSFQETQYF | TGTGCCAGCAGTTTATCTTTCCAAGAGACCCAGTACTTC
TRBJ2-5 | . | TRBD2 | TRBV4-1 | CASSQGLSGGWEETQYF | TGCGCCAGCAGCCAAGGATTGAGCGGGGGTTGGGAGGAGACCCAGTACTTC
TRBJ2-3 | . | TRBD1 | TRBV28 | CASSLRWDSGTQYF | TGTGCCAGCAGTTTACGGTGGGACAGCGGTACGCAGTATTTT
TRBJ2-1 | . | . | TRBV7-9 | CASARGLSYNEQFF | TGTGCCAGCGCCCGGGGGCTCTCCTACAATGAGCAGTTCTTC
TRBJ2-7 | . | . | TRBV4-3 | CASSQDLASEQYF | TGCGCCAGCAGCCAAGATTTGGCGTCCGAGCAGTACTTC
TRBJ2-7 | . | TRBD1 | TRBV7-9 | CASSLEGTGSYEQYF | TGTGCCAGCAGCTTAGAGGGGACAGGGTCCTACGAGCAGTACTTC
TRBJ2-7 | once | . | TRBV1 | CTSSQDLGGRASYEQYF | TGCACCAGCAGCCAAGATCTGGGGGGGAGGGCCTCCTACGAGCAGTACTTC
TRBJ2-1 | . | . | TRBV5-1 | CASSSDPRSYNEQFF | TGCGCCAGCAGCTCTGACCCTCGTTCCTACAATGAGCAGTTCTTC
TRBJ2-7 | once | . | TRBV14 | CASSQGVTYEQYF | TGTGCCAGCAGCCAGGGGGTCACCTACGAGCAGTACTTC
TRBJ2-7 | . | . | TRBV5-4 | CASSLGHYYEQYF | TGTGCCAGCAGCTTGGGGCACTACTACGAGCAGTACTTC
TRBJ2-7 | . | TRBD1 | TRBV6-6 | CASSYEGAFFYEQYF | TGTGCCAGCAGTTACGAGGGGGCGTTTTTCTACGAGCAGTACTTC
TRBJ2-1 | . | . | TRBV25-1 | CASSVGRHNEQFF | TGTGCCAGCAGTGTAGGACGCCACAATGAGCAGTTCTTC
TRBJ2-5 | . | TRBD1 | TRBV4-3 | CASSQEETGDQETQYF | TGCGCCAGCAGCCAAGAAGAGACAGGGGACCAAGAGACCCAGTACTTC
TRBJ1-2 | . | TRBD1 | TRBV19 | CASSLAGTGGGYTF | TGTGCCAGTAGTCTCGCCGGGACAGGGGGCGGCTACACCTTC
TRBJ1-1 | . | TRBD1 | TRBV6-6 | CASSERDSMNTEAFF | TGTGCCAGCAGCGAACGGGACAGCATGAACACTGAAGCTTTCTTT
TRBJ1-1 | few | . | TRBV9 | CASSPSNTEAFF | TGTGCCAGCAGCCCCTCGAACACTGAAGCTTTCTTT
TRBJ1-1 | . | . | TRBV19 | CASSIAQEMNTEAFF | TGTGCCAGTAGTATAGCACAGGAGATGAACACTGAAGCTTTCTTT
TRBJ1-4 | few | . | TRBV6-1 | CASRHFSTNEKLFF | TGTGCCAGCAGACACTTTTCAACTAATGAAAAACTGTTTTTT
TRBJ2-7 | . | . | TRBV29-1 | CSVVDGKAYEQYF | TGCAGCGTAGTGGACGGCAAAGCTTACGAGCAGTACTTC
TRBJ1-2 | . | . | TRBV5-4 | CASRHLMDTMYGYTF | TGTGCCAGCAGACATCTAATGGATACGATGTATGGCTACACCTTC
TRBJ2-2 | . | TRBD1 | TRBV6-5 | CASSYSWTGAGELFF | TGTGCCAGCAGTTACTCGTGGACAGGGGCCGGGGAGCTGTTTTTT
TRBJ1-3 | . | . | TRBV5-4 | CASSLDRSGNTIYF | TGTGCCAGCAGCTTGGACCGATCTGGAAACACCATATATTTT
TRBJ2-5 | . | . | TRBV4-1 | CASSQGVTQGQETQYF | TGCGCCAGCAGCCAAGGGGTAACGCAGGGGCAAGAGACCCAGTACTTC
TRBJ2-7 | . | . | TRBV19 | CASSMLDGYEQYF | TGTGCCAGTAGTATGTTGGACGGCTACGAGCAGTACTTC
TRBJ1-1 | once | . | TRBV19 | CASSHGSGTEAFF | TGTGCCAGTTCCCACGGATCTGGCACTGAAGCTTTCTTT
TRBJ2-1 | . | TRBD2 | TRBV9 | CASSVEYTSGANNEQFF | TGTGCCAGCAGCGTAGAATATACTAGCGGGGCGAACAATGAGCAGTTCTTC